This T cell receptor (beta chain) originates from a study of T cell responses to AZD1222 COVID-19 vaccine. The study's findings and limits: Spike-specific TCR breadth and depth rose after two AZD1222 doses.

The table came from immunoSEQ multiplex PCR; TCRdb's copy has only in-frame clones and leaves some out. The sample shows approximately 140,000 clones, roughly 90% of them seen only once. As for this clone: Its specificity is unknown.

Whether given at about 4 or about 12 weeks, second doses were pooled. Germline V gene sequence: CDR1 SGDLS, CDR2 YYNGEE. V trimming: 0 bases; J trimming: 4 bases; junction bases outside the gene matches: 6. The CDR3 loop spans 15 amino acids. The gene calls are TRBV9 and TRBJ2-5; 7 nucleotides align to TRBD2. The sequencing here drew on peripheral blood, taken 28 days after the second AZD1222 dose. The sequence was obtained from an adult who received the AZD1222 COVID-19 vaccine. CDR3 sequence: CASSVALAEVETQYF. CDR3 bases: TGTGCCAGCAGCGTAGCCCTAGCGGAGGTAGAGACCCAGTACTTC.